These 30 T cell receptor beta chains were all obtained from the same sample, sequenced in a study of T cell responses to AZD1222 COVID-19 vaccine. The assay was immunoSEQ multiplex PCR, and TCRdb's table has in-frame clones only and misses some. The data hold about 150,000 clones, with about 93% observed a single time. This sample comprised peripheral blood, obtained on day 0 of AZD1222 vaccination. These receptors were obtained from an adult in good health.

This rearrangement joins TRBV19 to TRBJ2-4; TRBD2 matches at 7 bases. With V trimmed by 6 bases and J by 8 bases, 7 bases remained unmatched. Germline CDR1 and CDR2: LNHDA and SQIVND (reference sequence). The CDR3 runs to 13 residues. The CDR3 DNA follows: TGTGCCAGTAGGGCGGGAGTAACGGACATTCAGTACTTC. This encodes CASRAGVTDIQYF.

The CDR3 sequence is CASSRGTDTQYF. CDR3 DNA: TGTGCCAGCTCCCGGGGGACAGATACGCAGTATTTT. This chain links TRBV7-9 with TRBJ2-3, with D tentatively TRBD2 (6 bases). The CDR3 consists of 12 residues. V shed 8 bases and J shed 3 bases, with 9 bases lying between them. Germline V gene lookup returns CDR1 SEHNR and CDR2 FQNEAQ (reference sequence).

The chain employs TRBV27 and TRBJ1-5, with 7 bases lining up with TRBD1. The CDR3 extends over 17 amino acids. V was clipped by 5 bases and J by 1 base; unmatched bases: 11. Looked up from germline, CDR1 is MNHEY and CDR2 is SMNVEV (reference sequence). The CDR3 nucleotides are TGTGCCAGCAGTCCAGACCAGGGGGGCTGGAGCAATCAGCCCCAGCATTTT. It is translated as CASSPDQGGWSNQPQHF.

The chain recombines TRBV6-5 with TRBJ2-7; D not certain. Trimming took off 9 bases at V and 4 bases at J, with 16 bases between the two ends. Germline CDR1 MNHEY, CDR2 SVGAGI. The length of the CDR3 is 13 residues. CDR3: CASGSSATYEQYF. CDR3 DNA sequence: TGTGCCAGTGGATCTTCCGCGACGTACGAGCAGTACTTC.

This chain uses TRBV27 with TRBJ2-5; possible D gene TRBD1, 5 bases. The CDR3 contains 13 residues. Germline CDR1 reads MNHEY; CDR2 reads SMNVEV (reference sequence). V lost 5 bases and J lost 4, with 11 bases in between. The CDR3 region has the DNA TGTGCCAGCAGTGACAGTGTCGTAGAGACCCAGTACTTC. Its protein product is CASSDSVVETQYF.

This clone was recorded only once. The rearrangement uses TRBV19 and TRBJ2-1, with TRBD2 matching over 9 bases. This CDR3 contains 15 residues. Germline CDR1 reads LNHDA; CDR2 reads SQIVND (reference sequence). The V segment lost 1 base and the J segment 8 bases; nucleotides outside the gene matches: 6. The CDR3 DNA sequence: TGTGCCAGTAGTATAGGGTTTAGCGGGAGAGATGAGCAGTTCTTC. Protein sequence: CASSIGFSGRDEQFF.

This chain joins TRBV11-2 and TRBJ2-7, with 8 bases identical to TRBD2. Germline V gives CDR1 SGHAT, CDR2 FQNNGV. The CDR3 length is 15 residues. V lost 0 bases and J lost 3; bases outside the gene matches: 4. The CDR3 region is CASSLEPGLVYEQYF. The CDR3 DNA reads TGTGCCAGCAGCTTAGAACCGGGACTAGTCTACGAGCAGTACTTC.

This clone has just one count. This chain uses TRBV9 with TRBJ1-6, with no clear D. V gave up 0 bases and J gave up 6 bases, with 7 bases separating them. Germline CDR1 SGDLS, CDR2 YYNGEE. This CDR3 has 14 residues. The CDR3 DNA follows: TGTGCCAGCAGCGTAGAGGTCTTTAATTCACCCCTCCACTTT. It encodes CASSVEVFNSPLHF. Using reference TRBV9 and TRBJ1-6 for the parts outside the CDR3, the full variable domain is DSGVTQTPKHLITATGQRVTLRCSPRSGDLSVYWYQQSLDQGLQFLIQYYNGEERAKGNILERFSAQQFPDLHSELNLSSLELGDSALYFCASSVEVFNSPLHFGNGTRLTVT.

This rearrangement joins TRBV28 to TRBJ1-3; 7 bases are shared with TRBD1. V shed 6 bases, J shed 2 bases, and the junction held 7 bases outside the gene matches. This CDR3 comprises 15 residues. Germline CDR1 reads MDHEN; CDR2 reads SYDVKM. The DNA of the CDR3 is TGTGCCAGCAGCCTCCCCCAGGGGGCTGGAAACACCATATATTTT. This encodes CASSLPQGAGNTIYF.

As DNA, the CDR3 is TGTGCCAGCAGTTACTCCGTCCTTAGCAATCAGCCCCAGCATTTT. Translation: CASSYSVLSNQPQHF. The V gene is TRBV6-5, the J gene TRBJ1-5; D is uncertain. V lost 0 bases and J 0 bases, leaving 6 bases between the germline ends. CDR3 length: 15 amino acids. The germline V gene encodes CDR1 MNHEY and CDR2 SVGAGI.

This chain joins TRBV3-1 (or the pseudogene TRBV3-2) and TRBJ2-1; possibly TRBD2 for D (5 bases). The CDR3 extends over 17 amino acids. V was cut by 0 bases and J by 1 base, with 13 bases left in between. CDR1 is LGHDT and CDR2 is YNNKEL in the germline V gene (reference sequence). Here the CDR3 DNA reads TGTGCCAGCAGCCAAGATCTTGGGAGCGAATCCTACAATGAGCAGTTCTTC. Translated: CASSQDLGSESYNEQFF.

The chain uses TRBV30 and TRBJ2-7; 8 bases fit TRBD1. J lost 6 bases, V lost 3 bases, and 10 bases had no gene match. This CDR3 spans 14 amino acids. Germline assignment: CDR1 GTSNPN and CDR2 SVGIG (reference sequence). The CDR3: CAWSRDRSPIEQYF. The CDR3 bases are TGTGCCTGGAGCCGGGACAGGTCCCCTATCGAGCAGTACTTC.

The CDR3 sequence is CASSQSGNTIYF. The DNA of the CDR3 is TGTGCCAGCAGCCAGTCTGGAAACACCATATATTTT. The chain links TRBV7-2 to TRBJ1-3; D uncertain. The CDR3 totals 12 residues. V lost 5 bases and J 1 base, leaving 3 bases between the germline ends. The germline V gene encodes CDR1 SGHTA and CDR2 FQGNSA.

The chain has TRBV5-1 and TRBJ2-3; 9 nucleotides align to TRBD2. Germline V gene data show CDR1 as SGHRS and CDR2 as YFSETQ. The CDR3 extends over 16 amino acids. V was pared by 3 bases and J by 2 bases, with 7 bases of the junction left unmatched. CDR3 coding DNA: TGCGCCAGCAGCTGGCGATCTAGCGGGGACACAGATACGCAGTATTTT. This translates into CASSWRSSGDTDTQYF.

The CDR3 is CASSFEVTEAFF. In DNA form, the CDR3 reads TGTGCCAGCAGTTTTGAGGTCACTGAAGCTTTCTTT. The chain combines TRBV28 with TRBJ1-1; D remains ambiguous. CDR3 length: 12 amino acids. V was shortened by 3 bases and J by 4 bases, with 6 bases between the two germline ends. Germline V gene sequence: CDR1 MDHEN, CDR2 SYDVKM.

This CDR3 is CASSLLTVNTGELFF. CDR3 nucleotides: TGCGCCAGCAGCCTTTTGACCGTGAACACCGGGGAGCTGTTTTTT. This chain joins TRBV5-1 and TRBJ2-2; D remains ambiguous. V lost 4 bases and J lost 1, with 11 bases in between. Germline assignment: CDR1 SGHRS and CDR2 YFSETQ. This CDR3 region has 15 residues.

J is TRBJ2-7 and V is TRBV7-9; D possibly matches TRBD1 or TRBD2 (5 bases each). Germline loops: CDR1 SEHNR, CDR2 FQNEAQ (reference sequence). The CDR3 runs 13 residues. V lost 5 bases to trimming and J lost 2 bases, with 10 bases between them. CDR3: CASSRDQAYEQYF. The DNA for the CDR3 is TGTGCCAGCAGCCGGGACCAAGCCTACGAGCAGTACTTC.

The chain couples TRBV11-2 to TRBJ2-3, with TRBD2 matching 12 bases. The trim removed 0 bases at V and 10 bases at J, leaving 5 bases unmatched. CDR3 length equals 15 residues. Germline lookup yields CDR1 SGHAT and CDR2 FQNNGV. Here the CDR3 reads CASSLEASGRVPQYF. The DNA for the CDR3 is TGTGCCAGCAGCTTAGAGGCTAGCGGGAGGGTCCCGCAGTATTTT.

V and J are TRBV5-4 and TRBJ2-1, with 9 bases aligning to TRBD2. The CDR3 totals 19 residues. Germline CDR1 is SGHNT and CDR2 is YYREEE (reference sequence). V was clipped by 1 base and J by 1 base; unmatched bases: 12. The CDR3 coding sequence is TGTGCCAGCAGCTTGTTTGGGGGCGGGAGGGCACGGTCCTACAATGAGCAGTTCTTC. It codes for CASSLFGGGRARSYNEQFF.

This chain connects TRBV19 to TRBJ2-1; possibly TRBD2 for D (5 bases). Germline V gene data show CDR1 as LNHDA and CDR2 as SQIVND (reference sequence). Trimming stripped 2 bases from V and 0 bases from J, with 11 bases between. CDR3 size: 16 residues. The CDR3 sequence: CASSIKRRSSYNEQFF. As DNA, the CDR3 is TGTGCCAGTAGTATAAAGCGGAGGAGCTCCTACAATGAGCAGTTCTTC.

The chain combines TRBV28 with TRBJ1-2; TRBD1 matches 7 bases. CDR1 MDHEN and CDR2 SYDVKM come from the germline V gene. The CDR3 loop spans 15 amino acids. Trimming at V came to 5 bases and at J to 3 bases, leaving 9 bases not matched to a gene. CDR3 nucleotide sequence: TGTGCCAGCAGTGACATGTCCGGGACAGACTATGGCTACACCTTC. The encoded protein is CASSDMSGTDYGYTF.

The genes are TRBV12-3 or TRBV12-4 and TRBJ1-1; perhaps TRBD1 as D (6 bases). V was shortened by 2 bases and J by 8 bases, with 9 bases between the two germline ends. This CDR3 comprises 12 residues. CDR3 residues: CASSLSQGEAFF. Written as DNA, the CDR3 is TGTGCCAGCAGTTTAAGTCAGGGGGAAGCTTTCTTT.

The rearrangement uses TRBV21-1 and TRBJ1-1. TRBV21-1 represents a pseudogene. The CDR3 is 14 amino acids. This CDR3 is CASSAVRQDTEAFF. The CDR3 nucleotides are TGTGCCAGCAGCGCAGTGCGGCAGGACACTGAAGCTTTCTTT.

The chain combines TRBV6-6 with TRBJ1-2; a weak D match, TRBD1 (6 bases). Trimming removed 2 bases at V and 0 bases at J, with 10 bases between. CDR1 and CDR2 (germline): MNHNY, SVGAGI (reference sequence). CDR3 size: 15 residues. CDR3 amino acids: CASSYPGEANYGYTF. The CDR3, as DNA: TGTGCCAGCAGTTACCCAGGGGAAGCTAACTATGGCTACACCTTC.

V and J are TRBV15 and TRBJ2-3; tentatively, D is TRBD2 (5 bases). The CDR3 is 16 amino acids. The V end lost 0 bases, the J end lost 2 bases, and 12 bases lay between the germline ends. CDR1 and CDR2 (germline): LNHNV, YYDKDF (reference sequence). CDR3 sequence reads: CATSRDRAAATDTQYF. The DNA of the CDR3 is TGTGCCACCAGCAGAGATCGGGCAGCGGCCACAGATACGCAGTATTTT.

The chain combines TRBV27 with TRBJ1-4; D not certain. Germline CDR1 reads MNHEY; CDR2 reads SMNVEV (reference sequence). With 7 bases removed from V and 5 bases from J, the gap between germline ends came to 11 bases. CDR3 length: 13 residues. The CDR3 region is CASKAMANEKLFF. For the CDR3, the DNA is TGTGCCAGCAAGGCCATGGCGAATGAAAAACTGTTTTTT.

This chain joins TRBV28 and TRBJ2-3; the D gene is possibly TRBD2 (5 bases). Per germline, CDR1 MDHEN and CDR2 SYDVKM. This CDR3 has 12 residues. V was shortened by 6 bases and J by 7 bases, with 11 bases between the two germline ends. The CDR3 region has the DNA TGTGCCAGCAGGGCTAGCCGGTATACGCAGTATTTT. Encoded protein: CASRASRYTQYF.

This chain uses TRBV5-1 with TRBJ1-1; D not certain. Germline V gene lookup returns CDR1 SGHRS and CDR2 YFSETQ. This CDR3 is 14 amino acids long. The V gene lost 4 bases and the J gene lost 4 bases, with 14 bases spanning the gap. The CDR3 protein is CASSPDPRFTEAFF. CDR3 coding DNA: TGCGCCAGCAGCCCGGACCCCAGATTCACTGAAGCTTTCTTT.

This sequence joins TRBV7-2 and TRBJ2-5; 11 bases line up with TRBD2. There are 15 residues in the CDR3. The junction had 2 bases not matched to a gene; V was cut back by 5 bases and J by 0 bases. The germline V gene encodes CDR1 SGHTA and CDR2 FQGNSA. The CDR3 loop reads CASSMTSGNQETQYF. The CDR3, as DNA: TGTGCCAGCAGCATGACTAGCGGGAACCAAGAGACCCAGTACTTC.

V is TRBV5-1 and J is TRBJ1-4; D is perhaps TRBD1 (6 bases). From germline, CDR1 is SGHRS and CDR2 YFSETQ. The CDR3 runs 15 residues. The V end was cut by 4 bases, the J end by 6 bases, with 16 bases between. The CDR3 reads CASSITGPQDEKLFF. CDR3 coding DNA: TGCGCCAGCAGCATAACAGGGCCACAAGATGAAAAACTGTTTTTT.